This T cell receptor (beta chain) was found in a study of blood T cell repertoires in COVID-19. Trimming stripped 7 bases from V and 4 bases from J, with 13 bases between. The CDR3 runs 14 residues. Germline loops: CDR1 LNHDA, CDR2 SQIVND (reference sequence). Profiled with immunoSEQ multiplex PCR; TCRdb holds only in-frame clones, not every one. The data show more than 250,000 clones, 70% to 90% seen once. Sequencing was carried out using PBMCs or T cells enriched from blood (not recorded which). The origin of this receptor is a woman aged 18-30 years who had recovered from COVID-19. The rearrangement links TRBV19 to TRBJ1-4; perhaps TRBD1 as D (5 bases). CDR3 nucleotides: TGTGCCAGTACAGGCCCAGGGCGTAATGAAAAACTGTTTTTT. This translates into CASTGPGRNEKLFF.